This TCR beta chain was documented in a study of blood T cell repertoires in COVID-19. Sequencing was performed with immunoSEQ multiplex PCR; in TCRdb, only in-frame clones are kept and a portion is missing. This sample has 71,000 or so clones, with over 80% found just once. This clone is a singleton in its sample. This CDR3 spans 15 amino acids. Between the trimmed V and J ends, which lost 4 bases and 1 base, there was a span of 12 bases. The germline V gene encodes CDR1 KGHDR and CDR2 SFDVKD. The sequence was collected from a man in his forties or fifties with active COVID-19. The rearrangement links TRBV24-1 to TRBJ1-1; no definite D call. Specimen: peripheral blood. For the CDR3, the DNA is TGTGCCACCAGTGACCCCTCAAGCGGGAACACTGAAGCTTTCTTT. Its translation is CATSDPSSGNTEAFF.